Following are 8 T cell receptor beta chains from one sample sequenced in a study of T cell responses to AZD1222 COVID-19 vaccine. The protocol was immunoSEQ multiplex PCR, while the TCRdb copy is restricted to in-frame clones and leaves out a portion. The repertoire includes approximately 140,000 clones, more than 80% of them detected once, and more than 3% sits in the top ten. The sample was peripheral blood, taken 28 days after the second AZD1222 dose. The receptors derive from an adult who received the AZD1222 COVID-19 vaccine.

The genes are TRBV24-1 and TRBJ2-6, with 10 bases matching TRBD2. Trimming at V came to 2 bases and at J to 4 bases, leaving 16 bases not matched to a gene. Germline CDR1 is KGHDR and CDR2 is SFDVKD. This CDR3 comprises 21 residues. CDR3 sequence (DNA): TGTGCCACCAGTGATTCTATAGCGGGAGGACCCCTCTCTTTAGGGGCCAACGTCCTGACTTTC. Protein sequence: CATSDSIAGGPLSLGANVLTF.

This rearrangement joins TRBV6-1 to TRBJ2-5, with 9 bases identical to TRBD2. Germline CDR1 is MNHNS and CDR2 is SASEGT. The CDR3 is 14 amino acids. V was clipped by 3 bases and J by 5 bases; unmatched bases: 4. CDR3 nucleotide sequence: TGTGCCAGCAGTGAGGGGACTAGCAGTGAGACCCAGTACTTC. Translation gives CASSEGTSSETQYF.

The CDR3 reads CASSSLQGGGDGYTF. The DNA for the CDR3 is TGTGCCAGCAGCTCTTTACAGGGAGGAGGCGATGGCTACACCTTC. V gene TRBV7-6 combines with J gene TRBJ1-2, with D maybe TRBD1 (6 bases). Germline V gene lookup returns CDR1 SGHVS and CDR2 FNYEAQ. The CDR3 has 15 amino acids. With 4 bases removed from V and 6 bases from J, the gap between germline ends came to 18 bases.

The chain is built from TRBV4-2 and TRBJ2-5, with 8 bases that match TRBD2. This CDR3 comprises 17 residues. The junction had 9 bases not matched to a gene; V was cut back by 1 base and J by 2 bases. Germline CDR1 and CDR2: LGHNA and YNFKEQ. The CDR3 loop is CASSQVTPGGLQETQYF. The CDR3 DNA sequence: TGTGCCAGCAGCCAAGTTACCCCGGGAGGGCTTCAAGAGACCCAGTACTTC.

The V gene is TRBV15, the J gene TRBJ1-6; TRBD1 is a possible D gene (6 bases). The germline CDR1 and CDR2 sequences are LNHNV and YYDKDF (reference sequence). The germline V and J ends were trimmed by 1 base and 5 bases, with 9 bases remaining between them. This CDR3 contains 15 residues. CDR3 DNA: TGTGCCACCAGCAGAGCGACAGGCAATAATTCACCCCTCCACTTT. It translates to CATSRATGNNSPLHF.

This CDR3 is CASSLQAGDIGNQPQHF. CDR3 in DNA: TGTGCCAGCAGTTTACAAGCCGGAGACATAGGCAATCAGCCCCAGCATTTT. V gene TRBV27 combines with J gene TRBJ1-5, with no clear D. The ends were cut back, 2 bases at V and 2 bases at J, with 16 bases in the middle. Germline V gives CDR1 MNHEY, CDR2 SMNVEV (reference sequence). This CDR3 is built from 17 residues.

The chain carries TRBV6-5 and TRBJ2-3; 9 nucleotides match TRBD1. Unmatched junction bases numbered 4, after V lost 6 bases and J lost 3 bases. CDR1 and CDR2 (germline): MNHEY, SVGAGI. There are 14 residues in the CDR3. CDR3 in amino acids: CASRDRGVTDTQYF. The CDR3 nucleotides are TGTGCCAGCAGGGACAGGGGAGTTACAGATACGCAGTATTTT.

The chain couples TRBV14 to TRBJ2-1, with TRBD2 matching over 10 bases. This CDR3 is 13 amino acids long. Germline V gene sequence: CDR1 SGHDN, CDR2 FVKESK. V dropped 3 bases and J dropped 12; count of bases not matched to a gene: 5. The CDR3 nucleotides are TGTGCCAGCAGCCACCTAGCGGGAGTGGGGCAGTTCTTC. Protein: CASSHLAGVGQFF.